The 14 T cell receptor beta chains presented below share a single source sample, sequenced in a study of cytomegalovirus exposure and HLA in healthy donors (dated by TCRdb to about 2017). Library creation used the immunoSEQ multiplex PCR assay. For the multiplex PCR, a mixture combining 60 forward primers for TCR Vbeta segments and 13 reverse primers for TCR Jbeta segments was used. In its TCRdb copy, this immuneACCESS table keeps in-frame sequences only and misses some clones. Where compared with another copy, unresolved V genes explain less than half of these, and the others have no known cause. This sample lists fewer than 200,000 clones; around 63% were detected once. Of the sample, roughly 4.1% is held by the ten largest clones. Sequenced input: PBMCs. The receptor source for this set is a woman under 30 in good health and CMV-seropositive.

This clone was seen a few times. The J gene is TRBJ1-5, the V gene TRBV6-4; possibly TRBD1 for D (5 bases). The germline V and J ends were trimmed by 1 base and 3 bases, with 10 bases remaining between them. The CDR3 loop spans 15 amino acids. Germline V CDR1 and CDR2: MRHNA, SNTAGT. Here the CDR3 reads CASSDLTGPNQPQHF. The DNA of the CDR3 is TGTGCCAGCAGTGACTTAACAGGACCCAATCAGCCCCAGCATTTT.

This chain's CDR3 is CASRPTRDRVESDYGYTF. The CDR3 bases are TGTGCCAGCCGACCCACAAGGGACAGGGTAGAATCTGACTATGGCTACACCTTC. The chain joins TRBV2 to TRBJ1-2; 9 bases line up with TRBD1. The CDR3 runs to 18 residues. The trim removed 8 bases at V and 3 bases at J, leaving 19 bases unmatched. From germline, CDR1 is SNHLY and CDR2 FYNNEI. Together with reference TRBV2 and TRBJ1-2, the CDR3 gives the full variable domain: EPEVTQTPSHQVTQMGQEVILRCVPISNHLYFYWYRQILGQKVEFLVSFYNNEISEKSEIFDDQFSVERPDGSNFTLKIRSTKLEDSAMYFCASRPTRDRVESDYGYTFGSGTRLTVV.

V gene TRBV2 combines with J gene TRBJ2-2, with 9 bases fitting TRBD2. There are 14 residues in the CDR3. In germline, CDR1 is SNHLY, CDR2 FYNNEI. V shed 7 bases, J shed 4 bases, and the junction held 4 bases outside the gene matches. CDR3 sequence: CASKRGVLTGELFF. The CDR3 DNA reads TGTGCCAGCAAGCGGGGGGTCCTCACCGGGGAGCTGTTTTTT. Complete variable domain (other parts from reference TRBV2 and TRBJ2-2): EPEVTQTPSHQVTQMGQEVILRCVPISNHLYFYWYRQILGQKVEFLVSFYNNEISEKSEIFDDQFSVERPDGSNFTLKIRSTKLEDSAMYFCASKRGVLTGELFFGEGSRLTVL.

V is TRBV2 and J is TRBJ2-6; TRBD1 agrees at 8 bases. After removal of 10 bases from V and 2 bases from J, the junction contained 4 bases not matched to a gene. The CDR3 covers 14 residues. CDR1 SNHLY and CDR2 FYNNEI come from the germline V gene. The CDR3 spells CAIIRGPGANVLTF. Written as DNA, the CDR3 is TGTGCCATCATCAGGGGGCCTGGGGCCAACGTCCTGACTTTC.

CDR3 nucleotide sequence: TGTGCCAGCAGTGCCCAGGGACAGGGGACGCAAGAGACCCAGTACTTC. Translation gives CASSAQGQGTQETQYF. The rearrangement joins TRBV2 to TRBJ2-5; the match to TRBD1 covers 10 bases. The CDR3 runs 16 residues. V gave up 4 bases and J gave up 2 bases; unmatched junction bases: 7. Germline-derived CDR1 and CDR2 are SNHLY and FYNNEI.

The rearrangement links TRBV5-4 to TRBJ2-1; no reliable D call. Trimming stripped 4 bases from V and 3 bases from J, with 5 bases between. This CDR3 contains 12 residues. Germline CDR1 reads SGHNT; CDR2 reads YYREEE (reference sequence). The CDR3: CASSGDYNEQFF. The CDR3 DNA sequence: TGTGCCAGCAGCGGAGACTACAATGAGCAGTTCTTC.

V usage is TRBV30 and J usage is TRBJ2-3, with TRBD2 identical over 8 bases. The CDR3 runs 18 residues. Per the germline V gene, CDR1 is GTSNPN and CDR2 is SVGIG (reference sequence). Trimming cost V 0 bases and J 1 base; bases outside gene matches: 12. The CDR3 sequence: CAWSVGSGTSGGTDTQYF. The CDR3 DNA is TGTGCCTGGAGTGTAGGTAGCGGGACCTCTGGGGGCACAGATACGCAGTATTTT.

This chain links TRBV7-2 with TRBJ1-5; 7 bases map to TRBD1. The CDR3 runs to 14 residues. CDR1 is SGHTA and CDR2 is FQGNSA in the germline V gene. The ends lost 5 bases at V and 4 bases at J; junction bases unmatched: 5. The CDR3 here is CASSAQGRNQPQHF. In DNA form, the CDR3 reads TGTGCCAGCAGCGCACAGGGGCGGAATCAGCCCCAGCATTTT.

The chain links TRBV9 to TRBJ1-2; D gene unclear. CDR3 size: 14 residues. Trimming shortened V by 0 bases and J by 5 bases, and 11 bases separated the two germline ends. The germline gives CDR1 SGDLS, CDR2 YYNGEE. CDR3 coding DNA: TGTGCCAGCAGCGTAGCAGAGGGTCAGTATGGCTACACCTTC. Its protein is CASSVAEGQYGYTF.

The V call is TRBV2, the J call TRBJ2-3; 9 positions match TRBD1. The germline V gene has CDR1 SNHLY and CDR2 FYNNEI. The CDR3 sequence is 18 residues long. The V segment lost 4 bases and the J segment 0 bases; nucleotides outside the gene matches: 11. The CDR3 nucleotides read TGTGCCAGCAGTGGGGCCCTCAGACAGGGGGGAAGCACAGATACGCAGTATTTT. This gives the protein CASSGALRQGGSTDTQYF.

The rearrangement uses TRBV2 and TRBJ2-1, with 10 bases matching TRBD2. Germline assignment: CDR1 SNHLY and CDR2 FYNNEI. V lost 5 bases and J lost 4; bases outside the gene matches: 5. The CDR3 is 15 residues long. CDR3 nucleotide sequence: TGTGCCAGCAGTCAGCGGGGGGGGAGTTACAATGAGCAGTTCTTC. Translated: CASSQRGGSYNEQFF.

The chain links TRBV4-3 to TRBJ2-3; 10 bases line up with TRBD2. V gave up 4 bases and J gave up 0 bases; unmatched junction bases: 22. The germline gives CDR1 LGHNA, CDR2 YSLEER. The CDR3 covers 22 residues. DNA of the CDR3: TGCGCCAGCAGCCCCGCGACATCCCTTGGGGTAGCGGGGGGCCCTAGCACAGATACGCAGTATTTT. This codes for CASSPATSLGVAGGPSTDTQYF.

For the CDR3, the DNA is TGCGCCAGCAGCCCCAGGCTGGACAGGGCGGAGGAAAAACTGTTTTTT. Residues: CASSPRLDRAEEKLFF. This chain links TRBV5-1 with TRBJ1-4; 8 bases map to TRBD1. Per germline, CDR1 SGHRS and CDR2 YFSETQ. The CDR3 covers 16 residues. The ends lost 4 bases at V and 8 bases at J; junction bases unmatched: 13.

The chain has TRBV5-6 and TRBJ1-2, with 9 bases that match TRBD1. J lost 5 bases, V lost 2 bases, and 7 bases had no gene match. The germline V gene encodes CDR1 SGHDT and CDR2 YYEEEE. There are 15 residues in the CDR3. The CDR3 protein is CASSFPGQGRYGYTF. The CDR3 region has the DNA TGTGCCAGCAGCTTTCCGGGACAGGGTAGATATGGCTACACCTTC.